This T cell receptor beta chain was retrieved from a study of cytomegalovirus exposure and HLA in healthy donors. Study details: Earlier work reported approximately 110 million unique TCR beta sequences from about 179 million T cells.

This PCR relied on a set of 60 Vbeta primers and 13 Jbeta primers. Profiling relied on immunoSEQ multiplex PCR, and the TCRdb table lists in-frame clones only, not all of them. The data hold 120,000 or so clones, with around 75% observed a single time. Findings and caveats of the study: Earlier analysis yielded a pattern in which most TCR beta V segments were productive about 87% or about 30% of the time.

In nominal health when sampled, donors likely had unrecorded immune exposures nonetheless. As concerns this clone: Its antigen is unidentified.

CDR3 size: 14 residues. The germline CDR1 and CDR2 sequences are MNHEY and SVGAGI. The V end lost 7 bases, the J end lost 2 bases, and 15 bases lay between the germline ends. This sequence was found in a woman aged 45-65 years in good health and CMV-seropositive. V and J are TRBV6-5 and TRBJ2-7, with D perhaps matching TRBD1 (6 bases). The source material was PBMCs. The CDR3 sequence: CASTATGATYEQYF. In DNA form, the CDR3 reads TGTGCCAGCACCGCGACAGGTGCGACCTACGAGCAGTACTTC.